What follows are 20 T cell receptor beta chains derived from one specimen sequenced in a study of response to subunit inactivated influenza vaccine. TCRdb used MiXCR to reprocess the RT-PCR reads, holding one entry per CDR3 protein. Among roughly 700,000 distinct CDR3 sequences listed, roughly 14% were seen once. Sequences were derived from PBMCs from blood, sampled about 14 days before vaccination. The source is a man in his fifties or sixties who received an inactivated influenza vaccine.

This clonotype turned up a few times. J is TRBJ1-2 and V is TRBV7-6; 11 bases agree with TRBD1. This CDR3 region has 16 residues. Germline V gene lookup returns CDR1 SGHVS and CDR2 FNYEAQ. After removal of 8 bases from V and 2 bases from J, the junction contained 10 bases not matched to a gene. CDR3 in amino acids: CASRTRGQGENYGYTF. The CDR3 DNA sequence: TGTGCCAGCCGCACGAGGGGACAGGGGGAAAACTATGGCTACACCTTC.

The chain is built from TRBV20-1 and TRBJ1-2; D call uncertain. The CDR3 contains 13 residues. Between the trimmed V and J ends, which lost 2 bases and 4 bases, there was a span of 11 bases. In germline, CDR1 is DFQATT, CDR2 SNEGSKA (reference sequence). The CDR3 DNA follows: TGCAGTGCTAGACCCCCTGCTGGCTATGGCTACACCTTC. This encodes CSARPPAGYGYTF.

The chain recombines TRBV6-2 or TRBV6-3 with TRBJ2-5, with unresolved D. Germline CDR1 reads MNHEY; CDR2 reads SVGEGT. V was shortened by 7 bases and J by 0 bases, with 6 bases between the two germline ends. This CDR3 has 12 residues. The CDR3 DNA is TGTGCCAGCAATCGTGACCAAGAGACCCAGTACTTC. It specifies CASNRDQETQYF.

This clonotype appeared a few times. J is TRBJ2-7 and V is TRBV27; a possible D gene is TRBD1 (5 bases). Germline CDR1 and CDR2: MNHEY and SMNVEV (reference sequence). The V and J ends lost 2 bases and 2 bases respectively, with 10 bases between them. The CDR3 is made up of 14 amino acids. In nucleotides, the CDR3 is TGTGCCAGCAGTTTAGCAGGGTTCCCCTACGAGCAGTACTTC. It codes for CASSLAGFPYEQYF.

This clonotype occurred a few times. The chain uses TRBV27 and TRBJ1-1, with 7 bases identical to TRBD1. V lost 3 bases to trimming and J lost 1 base; unmatched junction nucleotides: 5. Germline CDR1 MNHEY, CDR2 SMNVEV (reference sequence). The CDR3 spans 15 residues. The CDR3, as DNA: TGTGCCAGCAGTTTTAGGGGGACAGAGAACACTGAAGCTTTCTTT. Translation gives CASSFRGTENTEAFF.

The chain carries TRBV6-1 and TRBJ1-6; the D is unclear. The CDR3 loop spans 15 amino acids. Germline V gives CDR1 MNHNS, CDR2 SASEGT. Trimming left V 5 bases short and J 6 bases short, with 14 bases between. The CDR3 DNA is TGTGCCAGCAGTACAGCGACCCTTTCTAATTCACCCCTCCACTTT. Residues: CASSTATLSNSPLHF.

This clonotype was observed at least ten times. The V and J genes are TRBV6-5 and TRBJ2-1, with D possibly TRBD2 on 5 matching bases. CDR1 and CDR2 (germline): MNHEY, SVGAGI. V was trimmed by 0 bases and J by 7 bases, leaving 10 bases between them. This CDR3 region has 14 residues. CDR3 sequence reads: CASSYSWTGNEQFF. For the CDR3, the DNA is TGTGCCAGCAGTTACTCGTGGACGGGGAATGAGCAGTTCTTC.

The genes are TRBV4-3 and TRBJ2-5; D gene ambiguous. Germline CDR1 LGHNA, CDR2 YSLEER. This CDR3 comprises 14 residues. The V end lost 3 bases, the J end lost 1 base, and 9 bases lay between the germline ends. For the CDR3, the DNA is TGCGCCAGCAGCCAGGGGATTTCCCAAGAGACCCAGTACTTC. Residues: CASSQGISQETQYF.

This clonotype was found many times. The chain uses TRBV6-5 and TRBJ2-7, with D perhaps given as TRBD1 or TRBD2 (5 bases each). Germline loops: CDR1 MNHEY, CDR2 SVGAGI. The CDR3 is 14 amino acids. V lost 0 bases to trimming and J lost 6 bases, with 12 bases between them. This CDR3 reads CASSYSMRGSEQYF. The CDR3 nucleotides are TGTGCCAGCAGTTACTCGATGAGGGGCTCCGAGCAGTACTTC.

This clonotype was picked up a small number of times. The chain couples TRBV2 to TRBJ2-6, with 7 nucleotides matching TRBD1. This CDR3 contains 15 residues. Per the germline V gene, CDR1 is SNHLY and CDR2 is FYNNEI. Trimming removed 8 bases from V and 0 bases from J; junction bases left unmatched: 4. The CDR3 region is CASSGQTSGANVLTF. In DNA, the CDR3 is TGTGCCAGCTCGGGACAGACCTCTGGGGCCAACGTCCTGACTTTC.

This clonotype was seen a few times. The rearrangement uses TRBV18 and TRBJ1-3; TRBD1 agrees at 7 bases. CDR1 and CDR2 from the germline V gene are KGHSH and LQKENI. With 3 bases clipped from V and 2 bases from J, the junction kept 7 bases outside the gene matches. The CDR3 is 16 amino acids. CDR3 protein: CASSPATTGTGNTIYF. The CDR3 DNA reads as TGTGCCAGCTCACCCGCTACGACAGGGACTGGAAACACCATATATTTT. Using reference TRBV18 and TRBJ1-3 for the parts outside the CDR3, the full variable domain is NAGVMQNPRHLVRRRGQEARLRCSPMKGHSHVYWYRQLPEEGLKFMVYLQKENIIDESGMPKERFSAEFPKEGPSILRIQQVVRGDSAAYFCASSPATTGTGNTIYFGEGSWLTVV.

In this sample, this clonotype turned up a few times. The CDR3 DNA sequence: TGCGCCAGCAGCAGGGACAATGGCTATGGCTACACCTTC. This sequence encodes CASSRDNGYGYTF. The V and J genes are TRBV5-1 and TRBJ1-2; maybe TRBD1 (6 bases). V dropped 4 bases and J dropped 4 bases, with 11 bases sitting between them. CDR1 and CDR2 (germline): SGHRS, YFSETQ. The CDR3 is 13 amino acids.

As DNA, the CDR3 is TGTGCCAGCAGCTCAAGGGGCGGGAGGGGAGGCTACTACGAGCAGTACTTC. Its protein is CASSSRGGRGGYYEQYF. The J gene is TRBJ2-7, the V gene TRBV7-2; 9 bases agree with TRBD2. This CDR3 is built from 17 residues. V trimming: 4 bases; J trimming: 3 bases; junction bases outside the gene matches: 13. Germline CDR1 and CDR2: SGHTA and FQGNSA.

The chain joins TRBV7-9 to TRBJ2-3, with 8 positions matching TRBD1. This CDR3 comprises 17 residues. Germline CDR1 and CDR2: SEHNR and FQNEAQ (reference sequence). With V trimmed by 4 bases and J by 2 bases, 11 bases remained unmatched. The CDR3 region has the DNA TGTGCCAGCAGCTCCCCAACGCAGGGGGCCACCACAGATACGCAGTATTTT. Amino acid sequence: CASSSPTQGATTDTQYF.

The chain has TRBV5-1 and TRBJ2-4; no definite D call. Germline V gene lookup returns CDR1 SGHRS and CDR2 YFSETQ. The V gene lost 0 bases and the J gene lost 3 bases, with 13 bases spanning the gap. The CDR3 covers 16 residues. The CDR3 protein is CASSLVLGNGKNIQYF. CDR3 nucleotides: TGCGCCAGCAGCTTGGTTTTGGGGAACGGCAAAAACATTCAGTACTTC.

This clonotype has just a few counts. The chain links TRBV5-1 to TRBJ2-5; a possible D gene is TRBD2 (6 bases). Trimming removed 4 bases from V and 4 bases from J, with 8 bases in between. The CDR3 runs 12 residues. Germline V gene lookup returns CDR1 SGHRS and CDR2 YFSETQ. The CDR3 spells CASSETRETQYF. CDR3 in DNA: TGCGCCAGCAGCGAGACTAGAGAGACCCAGTACTTC.

This clonotype was counted between two and nine times. CDR3 amino acids: CASSLGLAGSYNEQFF. The CDR3 DNA is TGTGCCAGCAGCTTAGGGCTAGCGGGATCCTACAATGAGCAGTTCTTC. The V gene is TRBV7-2, the J gene TRBJ2-1; TRBD2 matches 9 bases. The germline V gene encodes CDR1 SGHTA and CDR2 FQGNSA. The CDR3 runs 16 residues. The V gene end was trimmed by 1 base and the J gene end by 1 base; junction bases not matched to a gene: 2.

The chain joins TRBV20-1 to TRBJ2-7, with D uncertain. In germline, CDR1 is DFQATT, CDR2 SNEGSKA (reference sequence). The CDR3 sequence is 14 residues long. The ends were cut back, 3 bases at V and 0 bases at J, with 12 bases in the middle. CDR3 region: CSASPRPSSYEQYF. The DNA for the CDR3 is TGCAGTGCTAGCCCGAGACCCAGCTCCTACGAGCAGTACTTC.

This sequence joins TRBV2 and TRBJ2-7; no firm D call. CDR1 is SNHLY and CDR2 is FYNNEI in the germline V gene. This CDR3 is built from 13 residues. V was shortened by 2 bases and J by 1 base, with 6 bases between the two germline ends. CDR3 in DNA: TGTGCCAGCAGTGAACAGGTGTCCTACGAGCAGTACTTC. Its protein is CASSEQVSYEQYF.

This clonotype has just a few counts. The V and J genes are TRBV20-1 and TRBJ2-2; possibly TRBD2 for D (5 bases). This CDR3 has 15 amino acids. Germline V gene sequence: CDR1 DFQATT, CDR2 SNEGSKA (reference sequence). This CDR3 is CSAAPGSRAGGELFF. CDR3 DNA: TGCAGCGCAGCCCCGGGGTCTCGGGCTGGCGGGGAGCTGTTTTTT.